This T cell receptor (beta chain) was recovered during a study of synovial regulatory T cells in juvenile arthritis. The assay was immunoSEQ multiplex PCR, and TCRdb's table has in-frame clones only and misses some. This sample's table reports about 6,400 clones. The study's findings and limits: Largely private between patients, iaTreg TCR repertoires showed partial overlap with synovial Teff and blood CPL repertoires.

Germline assignment: CDR1 SGHRS and CDR2 YFSETQ. The CDR3 runs to 13 residues. Nucleotide data are not available. Comment on this clone: Its antigen is not known.

The gene calls are TRBV5-1 and TRBJ2-2; the D gene TCRdb calls, TRBD1, cannot be checked with no DNA. The clonotype comes from a donor between 2 and 29 years old with juvenile idiopathic arthritis. Sequencing was performed on Treg cells from blood. Subset described: remaining (HLA-DR-negative) circulating blood Treg cells. The CDR3 here is CASSLQGSGELFF.